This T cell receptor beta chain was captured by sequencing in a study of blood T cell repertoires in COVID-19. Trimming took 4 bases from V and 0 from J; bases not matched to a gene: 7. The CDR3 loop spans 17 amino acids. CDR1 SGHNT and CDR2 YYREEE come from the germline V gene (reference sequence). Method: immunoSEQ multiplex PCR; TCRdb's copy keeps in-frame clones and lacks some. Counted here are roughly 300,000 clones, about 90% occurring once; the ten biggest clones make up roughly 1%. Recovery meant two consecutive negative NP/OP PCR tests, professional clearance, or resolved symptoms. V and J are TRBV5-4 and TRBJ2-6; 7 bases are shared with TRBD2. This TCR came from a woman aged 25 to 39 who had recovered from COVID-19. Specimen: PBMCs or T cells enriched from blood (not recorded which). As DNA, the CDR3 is TGTGCCAGCAGCGCCGGGACGGGGGGCTCTGGGGCCAACGTCCTGACTTTC. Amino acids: CASSAGTGGSGANVLTF.